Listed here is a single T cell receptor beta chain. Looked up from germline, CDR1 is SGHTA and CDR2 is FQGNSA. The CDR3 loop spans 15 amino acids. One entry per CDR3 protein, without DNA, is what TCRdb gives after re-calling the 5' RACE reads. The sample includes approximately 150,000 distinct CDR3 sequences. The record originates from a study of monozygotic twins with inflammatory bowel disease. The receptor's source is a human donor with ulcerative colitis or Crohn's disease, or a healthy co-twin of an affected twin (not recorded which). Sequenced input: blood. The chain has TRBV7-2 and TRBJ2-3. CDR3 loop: CASSQVRLGTDTQYF.